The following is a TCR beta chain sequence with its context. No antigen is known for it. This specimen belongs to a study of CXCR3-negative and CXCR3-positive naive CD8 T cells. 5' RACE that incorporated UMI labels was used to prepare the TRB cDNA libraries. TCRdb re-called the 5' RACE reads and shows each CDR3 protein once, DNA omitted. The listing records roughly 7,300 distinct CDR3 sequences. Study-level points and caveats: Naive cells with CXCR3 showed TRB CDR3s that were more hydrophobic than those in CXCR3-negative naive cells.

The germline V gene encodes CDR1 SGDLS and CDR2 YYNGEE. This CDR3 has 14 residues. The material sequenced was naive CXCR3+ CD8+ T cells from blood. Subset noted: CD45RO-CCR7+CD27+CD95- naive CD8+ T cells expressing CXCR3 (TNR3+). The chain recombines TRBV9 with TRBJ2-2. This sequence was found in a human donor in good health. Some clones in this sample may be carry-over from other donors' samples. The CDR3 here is CASSDPGNTGELFF.